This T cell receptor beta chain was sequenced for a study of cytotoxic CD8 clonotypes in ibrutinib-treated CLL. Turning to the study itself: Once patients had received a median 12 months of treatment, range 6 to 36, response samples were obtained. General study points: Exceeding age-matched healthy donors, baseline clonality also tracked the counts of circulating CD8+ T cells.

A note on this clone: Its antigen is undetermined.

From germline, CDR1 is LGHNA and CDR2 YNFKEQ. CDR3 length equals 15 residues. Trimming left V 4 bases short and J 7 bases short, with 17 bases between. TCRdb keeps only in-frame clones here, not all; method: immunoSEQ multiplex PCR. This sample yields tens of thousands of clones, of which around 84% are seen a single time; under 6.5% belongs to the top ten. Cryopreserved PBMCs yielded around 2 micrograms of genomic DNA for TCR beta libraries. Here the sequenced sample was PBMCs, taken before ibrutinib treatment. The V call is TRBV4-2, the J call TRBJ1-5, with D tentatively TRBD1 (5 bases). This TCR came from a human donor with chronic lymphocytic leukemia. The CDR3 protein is CASSPNFRGTQPQHF. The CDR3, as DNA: TGTGCCAGCAGCCCGAATTTTCGCGGGACCCAGCCCCAGCATTTT.